This T cell receptor beta chain was obtained from a study of human T cells and chemical hapten exposure. Looking at the study overall: Small discrepancies in pooled library volume mainly accounted for the varying TCR yields per sample. Notes on the study in general: Among TCRs, those above 1 in 1000 frequency were unaffected by DPC sensitization.

Per germline, CDR1 MNHEY and CDR2 SMNVEV (reference sequence). V lost 4 bases, J lost 2 bases, and 7 bases lay in between. The CDR3 spans 13 residues. Documented time point: healthy volunteer bleed at 2 weeks. The study extracted total RNA from unfractionated whole blood. Unique molecular identifiers were attached to individual cDNA molecules within the library. Methods used by the authors: Samples had a median of 95,638 TCRs, ranging 23,224 to 690,600. Each CDR3 protein is one row after TCRdb ran MiXCR on the RACE reads. TCRdb assigned the V and J calls; the authors' analysis was not used. The table lists approximately 90,000 distinct CDR3 sequences, around 9% of them singletons, with about 3.1% in the top ten. In this sample, this clonotype turned up a few times. The antigen is unknown.

The origin of this receptor is a female donor in good health. Some clones in this sample may be carry-over from other donors' samples. The material sequenced was whole blood. The chain is built from TRBV27 and TRBJ2-3; D call uncertain. The CDR3 DNA reads TGTGCCAGCAGTTCGCGACCCACAGATACGCAGTATTTT. Translating it yields CASSSRPTDTQYF.